This T cell receptor beta chain came from a study of OX40 agonist ivuxolimab in advanced cancers. The wider study: Given to patients was ivuxolimab, an agonistic anti-OX40 (CD134) antibody. The group had a mean age of around 64 years, ranged from about 23 to 85, and was around 86% male. Findings of the study overall: Clonal expansion was seen in CD4+ and CD8+ blood T cells by week 6 at 0.1 to 3.0 mg/kg.

The junction had 11 bases not matched to a gene; V was cut back by 6 bases and J by 6 bases. Germline loops: CDR1 SGHKS, CDR2 YYEKEE (reference sequence). The CDR3 loop spans 15 amino acids. On this clone itself: Its matching antigen is unknown.

Method: immunoSEQ multiplex PCR; TCRdb's copy keeps in-frame clones and lacks some. Here the sample spans some 77,000 clones, around 90% being singletons. The sample in question was CD4+ or CD8+ T cells sorted from blood, obtained in a trial of the OX40 agonist ivuxolimab. The receptor comes from an adult with an advanced solid tumor such as melanoma, head and neck, liver or kidney cancer. The genes are TRBV5-5 and TRBJ2-3; 9 bases map to TRBD2. This CDR3 is CASTRQASGMDTQYF. The CDR3, as DNA: TGTGCCAGCACCCGGCAGGCTAGCGGGATGGATACGCAGTATTTT.